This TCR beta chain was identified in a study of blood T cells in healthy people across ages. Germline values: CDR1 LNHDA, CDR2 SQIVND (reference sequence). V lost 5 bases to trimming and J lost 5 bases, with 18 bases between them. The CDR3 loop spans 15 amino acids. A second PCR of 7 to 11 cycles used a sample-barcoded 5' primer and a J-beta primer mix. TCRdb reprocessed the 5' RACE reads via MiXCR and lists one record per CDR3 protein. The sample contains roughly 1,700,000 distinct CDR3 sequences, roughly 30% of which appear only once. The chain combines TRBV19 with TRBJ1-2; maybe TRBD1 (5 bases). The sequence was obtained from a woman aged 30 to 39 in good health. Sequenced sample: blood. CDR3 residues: CASSSPGGTRYGYTF. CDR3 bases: TGTGCCAGTAGTTCCCCGGGAGGGACCCGATATGGCTACACCTTC.